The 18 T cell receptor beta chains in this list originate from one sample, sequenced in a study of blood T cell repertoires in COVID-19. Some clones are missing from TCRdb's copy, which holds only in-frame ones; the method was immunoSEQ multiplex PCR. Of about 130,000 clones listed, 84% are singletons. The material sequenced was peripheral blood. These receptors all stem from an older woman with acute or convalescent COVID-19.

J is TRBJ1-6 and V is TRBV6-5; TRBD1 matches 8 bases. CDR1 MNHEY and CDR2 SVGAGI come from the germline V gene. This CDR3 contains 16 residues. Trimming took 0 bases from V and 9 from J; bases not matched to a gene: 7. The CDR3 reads CASSYSGTGSGSPLHF. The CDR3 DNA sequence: TGTGCCAGCAGTTACTCCGGGACAGGAAGCGGTTCACCCCTCCACTTT.

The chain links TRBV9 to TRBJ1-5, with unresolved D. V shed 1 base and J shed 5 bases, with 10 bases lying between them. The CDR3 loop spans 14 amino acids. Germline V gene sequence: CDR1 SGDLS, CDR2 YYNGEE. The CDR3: CASSVSGGHQPQHF. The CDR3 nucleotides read TGTGCCAGCAGCGTATCGGGAGGTCATCAGCCCCAGCATTTT. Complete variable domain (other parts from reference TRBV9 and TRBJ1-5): DSGVTQTPKHLITATGQRVTLRCSPRSGDLSVYWYQQSLDQGLQFLIQYYNGEERAKGNILERFSAQQFPDLHSELNLSSLELGDSALYFCASSVSGGHQPQHFGDGTRLSIL.

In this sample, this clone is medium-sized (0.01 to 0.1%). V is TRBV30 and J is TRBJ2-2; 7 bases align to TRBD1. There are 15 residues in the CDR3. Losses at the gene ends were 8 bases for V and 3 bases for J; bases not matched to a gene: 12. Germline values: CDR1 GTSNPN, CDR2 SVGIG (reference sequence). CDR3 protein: CARKIYRGDTGELFF. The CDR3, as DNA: TGTGCCCGAAAGATTTACAGGGGCGACACCGGGGAGCTGTTTTTT.

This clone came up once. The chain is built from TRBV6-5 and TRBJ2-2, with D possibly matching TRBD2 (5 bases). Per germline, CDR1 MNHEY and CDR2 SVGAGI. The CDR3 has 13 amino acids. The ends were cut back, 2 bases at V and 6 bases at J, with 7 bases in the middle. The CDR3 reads CASSYEGPGELFF. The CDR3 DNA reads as TGTGCCAGCAGTTACGAGGGTCCCGGGGAGCTGTTTTTT.

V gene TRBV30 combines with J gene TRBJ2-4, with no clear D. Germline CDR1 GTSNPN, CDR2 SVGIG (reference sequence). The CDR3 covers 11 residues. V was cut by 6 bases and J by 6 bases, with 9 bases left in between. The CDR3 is CACAQRNIQYF. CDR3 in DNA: TGTGCCTGTGCACAGAGAAACATTCAGTACTTC.

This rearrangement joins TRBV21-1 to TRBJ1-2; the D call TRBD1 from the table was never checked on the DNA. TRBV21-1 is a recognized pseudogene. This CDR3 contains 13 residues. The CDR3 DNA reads TGTGCCAGCAGTACCGACAGGGGGGAGGGCTACACCTTC. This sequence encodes CASSTDRGEGYTF.

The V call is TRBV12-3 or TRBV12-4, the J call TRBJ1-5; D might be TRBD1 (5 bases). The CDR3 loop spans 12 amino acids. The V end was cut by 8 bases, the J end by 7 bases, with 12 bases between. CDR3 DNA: TGTGCCAGCCGCGTCGGGGGGCAGCCCCAGCATTTT. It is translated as CASRVGGQPQHF.

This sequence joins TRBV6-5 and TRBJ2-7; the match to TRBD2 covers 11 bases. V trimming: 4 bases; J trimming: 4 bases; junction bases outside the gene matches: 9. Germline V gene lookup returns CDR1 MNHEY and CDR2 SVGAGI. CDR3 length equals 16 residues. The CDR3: CASSWGASGGKYEQYF. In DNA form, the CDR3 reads TGTGCCAGCAGTTGGGGAGCTAGCGGGGGGAAATACGAGCAGTACTTC.

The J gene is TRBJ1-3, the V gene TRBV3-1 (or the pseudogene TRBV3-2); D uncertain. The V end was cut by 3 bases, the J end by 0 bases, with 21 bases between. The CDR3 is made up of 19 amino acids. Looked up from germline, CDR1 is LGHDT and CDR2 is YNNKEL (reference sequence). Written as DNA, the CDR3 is TGTGCCAGCAGCCACGTGGGGTATAGTCGGGGAAACTCTGGAAACACCATATATTTT. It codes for CASSHVGYSRGNSGNTIYF.

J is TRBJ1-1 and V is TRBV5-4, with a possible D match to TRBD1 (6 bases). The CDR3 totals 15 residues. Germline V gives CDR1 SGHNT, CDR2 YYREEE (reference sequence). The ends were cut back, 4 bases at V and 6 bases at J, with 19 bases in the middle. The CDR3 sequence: CASSPISTGMAEAFF. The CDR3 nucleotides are TGTGCCAGCAGCCCCATTAGCACAGGGATGGCTGAAGCTTTCTTT.

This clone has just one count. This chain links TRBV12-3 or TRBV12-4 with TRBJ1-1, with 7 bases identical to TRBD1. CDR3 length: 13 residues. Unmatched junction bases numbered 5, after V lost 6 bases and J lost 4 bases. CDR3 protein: CASSPQGRTEAFF. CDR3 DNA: TGTGCCAGCAGCCCACAGGGGCGCACTGAAGCTTTCTTT.

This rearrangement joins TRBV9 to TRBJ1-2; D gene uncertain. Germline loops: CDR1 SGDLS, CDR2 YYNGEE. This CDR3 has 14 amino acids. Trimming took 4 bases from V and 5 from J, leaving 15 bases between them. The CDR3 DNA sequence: TGTGCCAGCAGCCCATCTGGGCGAAGGTATGGCTACACCTTC. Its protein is CASSPSGRRYGYTF.

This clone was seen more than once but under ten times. The CDR3 protein is CASSLTGGPYNEQFF. The CDR3 region has the DNA TGCGCCAGCAGCTTGACCGGGGGTCCGTACAATGAGCAGTTCTTC. The chain joins TRBV5-1 to TRBJ2-1, with D possibly being TRBD2 (6 bases). Germline V CDR1 and CDR2: SGHRS, YFSETQ. The CDR3 totals 15 residues. V was pared by 1 base and J by 4 bases, with 12 bases between.

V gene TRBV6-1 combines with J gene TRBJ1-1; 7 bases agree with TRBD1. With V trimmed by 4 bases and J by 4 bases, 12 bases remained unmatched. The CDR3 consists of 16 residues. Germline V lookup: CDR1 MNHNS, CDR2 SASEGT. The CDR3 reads CASSVTGMVGATEAFF. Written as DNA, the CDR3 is TGTGCCAGCAGTGTGACAGGGATGGTGGGAGCCACTGAAGCTTTCTTT.

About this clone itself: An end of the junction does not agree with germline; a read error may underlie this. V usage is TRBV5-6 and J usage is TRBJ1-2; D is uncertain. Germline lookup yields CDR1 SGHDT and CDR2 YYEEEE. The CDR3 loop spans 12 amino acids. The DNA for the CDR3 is TGTGCCAGCAGCTTGTCATTGGCACCTCCTTCGTTC. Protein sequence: CASSLSLAPPSF.

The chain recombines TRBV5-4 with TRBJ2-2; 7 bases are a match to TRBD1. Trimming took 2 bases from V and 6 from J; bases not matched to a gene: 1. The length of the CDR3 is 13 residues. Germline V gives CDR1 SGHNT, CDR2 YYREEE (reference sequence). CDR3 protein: CASSFDRAGELFF. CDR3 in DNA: TGTGCCAGCAGCTTTGACAGGGCCGGGGAGCTGTTTTTT.

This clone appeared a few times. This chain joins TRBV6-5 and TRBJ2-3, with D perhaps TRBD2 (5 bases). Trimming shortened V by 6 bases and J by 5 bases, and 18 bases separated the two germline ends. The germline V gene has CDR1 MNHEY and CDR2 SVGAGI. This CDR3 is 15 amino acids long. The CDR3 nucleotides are TGTGCCAGCAGGGGCGCGGGCTCGTGGAGAGATACGCAGTATTTT. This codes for CASRGAGSWRDTQYF.

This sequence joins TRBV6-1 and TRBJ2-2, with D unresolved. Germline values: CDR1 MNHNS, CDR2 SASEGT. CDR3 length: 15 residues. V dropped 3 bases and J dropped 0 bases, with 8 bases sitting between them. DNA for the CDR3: TGTGCCAGCAGTGATTTGGGCGCGAACACCGGGGAGCTGTTTTTT. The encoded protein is CASSDLGANTGELFF.